Listed below are T cell receptor beta chains from one sample, sequenced in a study of identical twins. MiXCR, run by TCRdb on the 5' RACE reads, gives a single entry per CDR3 protein. The table has 310,000 or so distinct CDR3 sequences, more than 8% seen once; the top ten hold about 7.1%. The same sample was also used in a study of yellow fever vaccine responses in identical twins.

Specimen: CD8+ T cells sorted from blood. The receptors were sampled from a woman aged 18-29 years in good health. The conserved cysteine and the conserved F or W are not part of the CDR3 here.

V gene	J gene	CDR3 protein
TRBV27	TRBJ2-2	ASSLGQGSTGELF
TRBV7-2	TRBJ2-1	ASSLAVVVQSYNEQF
TRBV20-1	TRBJ2-7	SARRDAADFYEQY
TRBV3-1	TRBJ2-7	ASSQDPGMSYEQY
TRBV15	TRBJ1-2	ATLPDSPGGYGYT
TRBV20-1	TRBJ2-7	SARDLLGVGGYEQY
TRBV20-1	TRBJ2-7	SAREWKREAYEQY
TRBV4-3	TRBJ2-1	ASTVAGTSGYNEQF
TRBV29-1	TRBJ1-2	SVGAGNYGYT
TRBV5-1	TRBJ2-5	ASSLVGLAGGETQY
TRBV28	TRBJ2-7	ASSIFEGGYEQY
TRBV27	TRBJ2-7	ASGPRGETYEQY
TRBV20-1	TRBJ2-7	SANRDREQY
TRBV9	TRBJ2-3	ASSVLKDTQY
TRBV20-1	TRBJ2-1	SARSPGFDYNEQF
TRBV10-3	TRBJ2-7	AISESRRRGPNEQY
TRBV20-1	TRBJ2-7	SARDLRGTSYEQY
TRBV10-3	TRBJ2-1	ASSLGTSGYNEQF
TRBV29-1	TRBJ1-2	SVVGDSDYGYT
TRBV29-1	TRBJ1-4	SVQETNGEKLF
TRBV2	TRBJ2-1	ASRRTSGGGDEQF
TRBV15	TRBJ2-3	ATRATGTSGITSTDTQY
TRBV12-3/TRBV12-4	TRBJ2-2	ASSQGQGIAGELF
TRBV6-4	TRBJ2-3	ASSSGTGGDTQY
TRBV12-3/TRBV12-4	TRBJ2-5	TSCFPSPSGVWETQY
TRBV19	TRBJ2-1	ASSITSGGSYNEQF
TRBV12-3/TRBV12-4	TRBJ2-2	ATPLPNTGELF
TRBV3-1	TRBJ1-2	ASSQDTPTDRGYYGYT
TRBV29-1	TRBJ2-3	SVETEEGPPDTQY
TRBV7-2	TRBJ1-3	ASSPGLNYGNTIY
TRBV6-4	TRBJ1-1	ASSDRSGPEAF
TRBV12-3/TRBV12-4	TRBJ2-7	ASSIQGRYEQY
TRBV30	TRBJ2-5	AWSVNLGETQY
TRBV29-1	TRBJ2-7	SAKPGQGDLSSYEQY